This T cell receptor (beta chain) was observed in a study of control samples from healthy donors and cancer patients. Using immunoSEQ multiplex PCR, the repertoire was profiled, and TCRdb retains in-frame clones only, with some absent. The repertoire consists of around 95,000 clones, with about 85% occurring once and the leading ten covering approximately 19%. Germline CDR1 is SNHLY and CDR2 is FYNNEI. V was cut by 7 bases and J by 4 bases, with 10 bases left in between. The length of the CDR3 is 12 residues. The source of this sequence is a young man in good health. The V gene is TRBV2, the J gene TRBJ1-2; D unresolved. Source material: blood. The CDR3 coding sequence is TGTGCCAGCACGTACATCTCCTATGGCTACACCTTC. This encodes CASTYISYGYTF.